This T cell receptor beta chain is drawn from a study of cytomegalovirus exposure and HLA in healthy donors. PCR employed 60 Vbeta and 13 Jbeta primers. Method: immunoSEQ multiplex PCR; TCRdb's copy keeps in-frame clones and lacks some. The listing contains around 80,000 clones. The germline CDR1 and CDR2 sequences are SGHTA and FQGNSA. Trimming at V came to 5 bases and at J to 2 bases, leaving 7 bases not matched to a gene. CDR3 length equals 15 residues. This TCR derives from a man aged 40-50 years in good health and CMV-seronegative. Sequenced sample: PBMCs. The genes are TRBV7-2 and TRBJ2-7; TRBD2 matches at 9 bases. CDR3 sequence: CASSSRLADTYEQYF. The CDR3 DNA follows: TGTGCCAGCAGCAGCCGACTAGCGGATACCTACGAGCAGTACTTC.